This T cell receptor (beta chain) was captured in a study of T-cell memory formation after mild COVID-19. Across the study: Among the donors, TCR clusters were largely specific to each donor. Study findings and constraints: Nothing confirmed that second-wave clones peaking on day 37 were specific for SARS-CoV-2.

Sample barcodes and UMIs were carried by the TCR alpha and TCR beta cDNA libraries that 5'RACE generated with constant-segment primers. Via MiXCR, TCRdb re-called the 5' RACE reads, giving one row per CDR3 protein. The repertoire holds hundreds of thousands of distinct CDR3 sequences, with 20% as singletons. In the case of this clonotype: As yet, its antigen is unknown.

The TCR comes from an adult woman who had mild COVID-19 (a few samples of this study predate the infection). Cell type and time point are not known. The sequencing sample was made of PBMCs or a T cell subset sorted from them (not recorded which).

The CDR3 nucleotides read TGTGCCAGCAGTTATCTGGGGGAGTTTGGTGCTTTCTTT. It encodes CASSYLGEFGAFF. This chain uses TRBV6-2 or TRBV6-3 with TRBJ1-1, with D tentatively TRBD1 (5 bases). From germline, CDR1 is MNHEY and CDR2 SVGEGT. The CDR3 is 13 amino acids. V lost 3 bases and J lost 11, with 16 bases in between.